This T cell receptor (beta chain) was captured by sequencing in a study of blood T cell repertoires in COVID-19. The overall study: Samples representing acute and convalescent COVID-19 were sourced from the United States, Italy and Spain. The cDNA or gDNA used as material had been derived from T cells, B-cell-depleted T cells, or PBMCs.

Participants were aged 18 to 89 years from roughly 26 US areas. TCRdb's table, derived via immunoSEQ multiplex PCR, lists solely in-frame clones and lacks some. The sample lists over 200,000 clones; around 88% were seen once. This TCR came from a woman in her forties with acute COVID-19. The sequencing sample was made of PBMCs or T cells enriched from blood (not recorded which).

The CDR3 DNA reads as TGTGCCAGCAGCTTAGAGCCAGCGAACTATGGCTACACCTTC. The encoded protein is CASSLEPANYGYTF. This rearrangement joins TRBV7-2 to TRBJ1-2; D is unclear. Germline CDR1 SGHTA, CDR2 FQGNSA. The CDR3 has 14 amino acids. V lost 1 base and J lost 2, with 8 bases in between.